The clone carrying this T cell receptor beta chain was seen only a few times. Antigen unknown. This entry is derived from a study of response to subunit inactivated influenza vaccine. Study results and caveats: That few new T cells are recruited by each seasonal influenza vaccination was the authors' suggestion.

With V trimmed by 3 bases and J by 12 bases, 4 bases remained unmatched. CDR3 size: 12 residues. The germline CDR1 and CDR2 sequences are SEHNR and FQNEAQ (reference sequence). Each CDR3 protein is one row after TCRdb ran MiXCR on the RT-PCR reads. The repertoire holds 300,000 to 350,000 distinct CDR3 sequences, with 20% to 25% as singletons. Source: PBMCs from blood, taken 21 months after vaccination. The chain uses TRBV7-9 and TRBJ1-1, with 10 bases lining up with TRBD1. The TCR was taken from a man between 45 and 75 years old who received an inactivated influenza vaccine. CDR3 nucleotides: TGTGCCAGCAGCTTGGGACAGGGGTCTTCTTTCTTT. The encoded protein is CASSLGQGSSFF.